The sequence of this TCR beta chain was determined in a study of blood T cell repertoires in COVID-19. This CDR3 is built from 14 residues. Germline V gene sequence: CDR1 MDHEN, CDR2 SYDVKM. V shed 5 bases, J shed 1 base, and the junction held 5 bases outside the gene matches. The study recruited people aged 18 to 89 years across around 23 US areas. Cohort 3 donors were reported recovered after two negative PCRs, clearance, or symptom resolution. Original processing methods: Amplified reference gene primers provided the basis for estimating nucleated cell counts. TCRdb's table, derived via immunoSEQ multiplex PCR, lists solely in-frame clones and lacks some. That table is the source of V, J and clone size, and D and trimming were worked out from the DNA. The sample holds some 300,000 clones, roughly 88% seen once.

The sample was PBMCs or T cells enriched from blood (not recorded which). This clonotype originated in a woman in her twenties or thirties who had recovered from COVID-19. The chain uses TRBV28 and TRBJ2-7; 7 bases fit TRBD1. In DNA, the CDR3 is TGTGCCAGCAGTCTTCGACAGGGTTCCTACGAGCAGTACTTC. Translation gives CASSLRQGSYEQYF.